These T cell receptor beta chains were read from a single sample in a study of cytotoxic CD8 clonotypes in ibrutinib-treated CLL. Assay: immunoSEQ multiplex PCR; the TCRdb copy retains only in-frame clones and omits some. The sample has about 130,000 clones; around 84% are singletons. The source material was PBMCs, sampled after 24 months of ibrutinib treatment. Receptors were obtained from a human donor with chronic lymphocytic leukemia. Both conserved end residues are part of each CDR3. The D gene is left open where the match is weak.

CDR3 | D | J | length | V
CASSLVQGVGQPQHF | TRBD1 | TRBJ1-5 | 15 | TRBV7-8
CASSPSRGSQSPLHF | NA | TRBJ1-6 | 15 | TRBV19
CASGKNGNQPQHF | NA | TRBJ1-5 | 13 | TRBV12-5
CASSGSRGPVKNIQYF | NA | TRBJ2-4 | 16 | TRBV10-1
CSPATTDTQYF | NA | TRBJ2-3 | 11 | TRBV20-1
CAISDADSNQPQHF | NA | TRBJ1-5 | 14 | TRBV10-3
CAISVQEAHEQYF | NA | TRBJ2-7 | 13 | TRBV10-3
CASSARLADSYEQYF | TRBD2 | TRBJ2-7 | 15 | TRBV19
CASSPIGLGEQYF | NA | TRBJ2-7 | 13 | TRBV19
CASSTASNQPQHF | NA | TRBJ1-5 | 13 | TRBV6-1
CASSDNYEQYF | NA | TRBJ2-7 | 11 | TRBV6-1
CASSVETGMGSPLHF | NA | TRBJ1-6 | 15 | TRBV9
CASSRDGGLTF | NA | TRBJ1-2 | 11 | TRBV5-5
CASSRPQGDWETQYF | NA | TRBJ2-5 | 15 | TRBV25-1
CAISEDRSSYEQYF | NA | TRBJ2-7 | 14 | TRBV10-3
CASSLRAAGATYNEQFF | NA | TRBJ2-1 | 17 | TRBV7-2
CASMLGGDSPLHF | NA | TRBJ1-6 | 13 | TRBV5-1
CASSGRGLNEQYF | TRBD1 | TRBJ2-7 | 13 | TRBV9
CASSLVGATGYTF | NA | TRBJ1-2 | 13 | TRBV5-5
CASSPQRVHTEAFF | NA | TRBJ1-1 | 14 | TRBV18
CSVGLGGTEAFF | NA | TRBJ1-1 | 12 | TRBV29-1
CAISSRVLGDYGYTF | NA | TRBJ1-2 | 15 | TRBV10-3
CATSRDSYRSSYNEQFF | NA | TRBJ2-1 | 17 | TRBV15
CATSRGAVHTEKLFF | NA | TRBJ1-4 | 15 | TRBV15
CASSSRGPNSPLHF | NA | TRBJ1-6 | 14 | TRBV7-8
CASSQDYELDRKKYF | NA | TRBJ2-7 | 15 | TRBV4-2
CASSRTDDTQYF | NA | TRBJ2-3 | 12 | TRBV5-1
CASSSTGGRTEAFF | TRBD1 | TRBJ1-1 | 14 | TRBV6-5
CASSPGVSGDNEQFF | NA | TRBJ2-1 | 15 | TRBV18
CASSPRHPPNQPQHF | NA | TRBJ1-5 | 15 | TRBV18
CAWSVLGYNEQFF | NA | TRBJ2-1 | 13 | TRBV30
CASSEWDSSDGYTF | TRBD1 | TRBJ1-2 | 14 | TRBV6-4
CAISGGKGPSSVSYNSPLHF | NA | TRBJ1-6 | 20 | TRBV10-3
CASSSLTGGMGYEQYF | TRBD1 | TRBJ2-7 | 16 | TRBV7-9
CASSLEAFSYNSPLHF | NA | TRBJ1-6 | 16 | TRBV28
CASSYSVPYNSPLHF | NA | TRBJ1-6 | 15 | TRBV6-5
CASSSGYNQPQHF | NA | TRBJ1-5 | 13 | TRBV7-6
CASGTSGGPTDTQYF | TRBD2 | TRBJ2-3 | 15 | TRBV6-5
CAISDNTVTEAFF | NA | TRBJ1-1 | 13 | TRBV10-3
CASSPGEYQETQYF | NA | TRBJ2-5 | 14 | TRBV7-9
CASTKGAGVPILAKNIQYF | TRBD2 | TRBJ2-4 | 19 | TRBV7-8
CASSAATNTEAFF | NA | TRBJ1-1 | 13 | TRBV18
CASSRTGVIYGYTF | TRBD1 | TRBJ1-2 | 14 | TRBV6-5
CASSEEGTNYGYTF | NA | TRBJ1-2 | 14 | TRBV6-4
CASSPGVSKHFEAFF | NA | TRBJ1-1 | 15 | TRBV6-5
CASSSRSGSSYEQYF | NA | TRBJ2-7 | 15 | TRBV5-4
CASSQSGPQRFSEQYF | NA | TRBJ2-7 | 16 | TRBV23-1
CASSEYKWTNNNEQFF | NA | TRBJ2-1 | 16 | TRBV25-1
CASSYDGATGEQYF | NA | TRBJ2-7 | 14 | TRBV6-5
CASSETSGSRYEQYF | TRBD2 | TRBJ2-7 | 15 | TRBV6-6
CASSGQGRGGNTIYF | TRBD1 | TRBJ1-3 | 15 | TRBV28
CASSPTTGNTEAFF | NA | TRBJ1-1 | 14 | TRBV5-5
CASSQDWSTSGGADTQYF | TRBD2 | TRBJ2-3 | 18 | TRBV4-2
CASSEQATTNYGYTF | NA | TRBJ1-2 | 15 | TRBV5-1
CAISESPGEGNQPQHF | NA | TRBJ1-5 | 16 | TRBV10-3
CASSPPGRSKNIQYF | NA | TRBJ2-4 | 15 | TRBV11-3
CASRWTGDAYGYTF | TRBD1 | TRBJ1-2 | 14 | TRBV6-1
CASSPTGLGGYTF | TRBD1 | TRBJ1-2 | 13 | TRBV5-1
CASSDRRGEAFF | NA | TRBJ1-1 | 12 | TRBV25-1
CASSAGTSGGPRSYEQYF | TRBD2 | TRBJ2-7 | 18 | TRBV7-2